One and the same sample provided the 3 T cell receptor beta chains below, sequenced in a study of chemoradiotherapy in HPV16-positive cancers (dated by TCRdb to the early 2020s). Libraries came from the immunoSEQ multiplex PCR assay. TCRdb mirrors the immuneACCESS table, restricted to in-frame sequences. Some clones are absent from its copies; in checked studies, under half trace to an unresolved V gene, and the reason for the others is unknown. The sample profile shows roughly 28,000 clones; 84% of them were found once. Over 4.5% of the sample comes from the top ten. The sample consisted of blood, taken from a patient who underwent chemoradiotherapy. These receptor sequences come from a human donor with HPV-associated anogenital cancer.

This clone was recorded a few times. The V call is TRBV18, the J call TRBJ1-2; TRBD1 is a possible D gene (6 bases). The CDR3 has 16 residues. In germline, CDR1 is KGHSH, CDR2 LQKENI. Between the trimmed V and J ends, which lost 0 bases and 2 bases, there was a span of 13 bases. The CDR3 region is CASSPPGPGENYGYTF. CDR3 sequence (DNA): TGTGCCAGCTCACCACCGGGGCCAGGGGAGAACTATGGCTACACCTTC.

The V and J genes are TRBV15 and TRBJ2-2, with 7 bases that match TRBD2. There are 15 residues in the CDR3. Germline trimming cut 0 bases from V and 6 bases from J; bases unmatched to any gene: 4. In germline, CDR1 is LNHNV, CDR2 YYDKDF (reference sequence). The CDR3: CATSREGRGSGELFF. The CDR3 coding sequence is TGTGCCACCAGCAGAGAGGGGAGGGGTTCCGGGGAGCTGTTTTTT.

The CDR3 nucleotides are TGTGCCAGCAGCTTGGGCCCTTTCGGACTAGTTCTAACAGATACGCAGTATTTT. Translated, it gives CASSLGPFGLVLTDTQYF. The chain is built from TRBV5-4 and TRBJ2-3; 7 nucleotides agree with TRBD2. Trimming at V came to 0 bases and at J to 3 bases, leaving 13 bases not matched to a gene. CDR1 SGHNT and CDR2 YYREEE come from the germline V gene (reference sequence). There are 18 residues in the CDR3.